This T cell receptor beta chain was recovered during a study of OX40 agonist ivuxolimab in advanced cancers. With autoimmune disease history or systemic immunosuppression, patients were excluded. TCRdb keeps only in-frame clones here, not all; method: immunoSEQ multiplex PCR. The repertoire holds 70,000 or so clones, 75% to 90% seen once, with 1.3% in the top ten. As concerns this clone: Its antigen remains unknown.

Overall study findings and caveats: The antigens recognized by the expanded peripheral T cells, that is their antigen specificity, were not determined.

Germline V gene lookup returns CDR1 MNHEY and CDR2 SMNVEV (reference sequence). This CDR3 region has 15 residues. The V segment lost 6 bases and the J segment 7 bases; nucleotides outside the gene matches: 9. The input for sequencing was CD4+ or CD8+ T cells sorted from blood, taken in a trial of the OX40 agonist ivuxolimab. The clonotype originates from an adult with an advanced solid tumor such as melanoma, head and neck, liver or kidney cancer. The genes are TRBV27 and TRBJ1-5, with TRBD1 identical over 10 bases. In DNA, the CDR3 is TGTGCCAGCAGCCAGGACAGGGGGGATGGACAGCCCCAGCATTTT. It specifies CASSQDRGDGQPQHF.